Sequencing of this T cell receptor (beta chain) was carried out in a study of blood T cell repertoires in COVID-19 (dated by TCRdb to about 2020). Turning to the overall study: Samples from collaborators originated in the United States, Italy and Spain and spanned both the acute and convalescent phases of COVID-19. The prospective study material was composed of cDNA or gDNA derived from T cells, B-cell-depleted T cells, or PBMCs. Where HLA class I and class II types were available, the types were taken from metadata supplied by the sample provider, not from assay-based typing. A freely available public database, intended as a resource for researchers studying the immune response to SARS-CoV-2, is where the repertoires were released. The dataset comprised deeply sampled blood TCRbeta repertoires from subjects exposed to, actively infected with, or recovered from COVID-19. Samples were obtained from the ongoing ImmuneRACE study (first 160 participants) and from roughly 1,300 subjects provided by 6 global collaborators. The sample metadata nearly always contained a de-identified subject ID, COVID-19 status, age in years and sex.

Collaborating institutions collected whole blood in K2EDTA tubes following their own protocols. For TCRbeta analysis, collaborators shipped samples in one of three forms: frozen whole blood, isolated PBMCs, or DNA extracted from either of those sample types. TCRbeta CDR3 regions were amplified from genomic DNA by means of the immunoSEQ Assay, a bias-controlled multiplex PCR. The study's processing was this. The number of nucleated cells in each sample was estimated from the amplification of reference gene primers within the assay. To quantify the absolute abundance of each unique TCRbeta CDR3 rearrangement, sequence reads were collapsed and filtered. For each sample, productive Simpson clonality was calculated as the square root of Simpson's diversity index across productive rearrangements. As stored in TCRdb, this immuneACCESS dataset retains in-frame rearrangements with V and J assigned. A fraction of the clones does not appear; measured against another copy, unresolved V genes explain less than half of the discrepancy, and the remainder lacks a known reason. That table gives V, J and clone size, and the DNA gave D and trimming. Recorded for this sample are 55,000 to 85,000 clones; about 80% of them occurred a single time. Around 0.91% of the sample is held by the ten biggest clonotypes.

V is pruned by 4 bases and J by 6 bases, leaving 17 bases of the junction without a gene match. The CDR3 contains 20 residues, cysteine and phenylalanine counted. Only CDR3 DNA remains: 60 bases, in frame from the first base. CDR1 KGHSH and CDR2 LQKENI were looked up in the germline V gene. Points the paper makes about the study in general: How much clinical and demographic metadata was included differed by source and by participant, and the metadata was provided uncurated.

As for this clone: Its cognate antigen has yet to be identified. One base away there is no much larger clone; base qualities are not given.

This sequence originates from a woman in her 70s with acute or convalescent COVID-19. Specimen: peripheral blood. The chain is assembled from TRBV18 and TRBJ2-2; a stretch of 13 junction bases matches TRBD2. DNA sequence: TGTGCCAGCTCACGTCCGGCCGGGACTAGCGGGGCGAGAGGACCCGGGGAGCTGTTTTTT. Its protein product is CASSRPAGTSGARGPGELFF.